The T cell receptor beta chain under discussion was sequenced for a study of blood T cell repertoires in COVID-19. The CDR3 length is 15 residues. Germline trimming cut 0 bases from V and 6 bases from J; bases unmatched to any gene: 5. Germline V gene data show CDR1 as MNHEY and CDR2 as SVGEGT. Original methodology: Estimated nucleated cell counts came from reference gene primer amplification. Clones were sequenced by immunoSEQ multiplex PCR, and TCRdb holds only the in-frame ones, with some missing. The V and J calls and clone size come from that table; D and trimming were worked out from the DNA. This table holds 250,000 or so clones, over 80% found once. The cohort comprised adults aged 18 to 89 years residing in approximately 25 US areas.

The chain carries TRBV6-2 or TRBV6-3 and TRBJ1-2; 9 bases fit TRBD1. This sequence was found in a young woman with acute COVID-19. Sequencing input: PBMCs or T cells enriched from blood (not recorded which). The CDR3 sequence is CASSYSGQGVNGYTF. The CDR3 DNA sequence: TGTGCCAGCAGTTACTCGGGACAGGGAGTAAATGGCTACACCTTC.